Following are 5 T cell receptor beta chains from one sample sequenced in a study of beta chain features in type 1 diabetes. Expressed TCRB transcripts were sequenced after all isolated RNA was converted to cDNA. The assay was immunoSEQ multiplex PCR, and TCRdb's table has in-frame clones only and misses some. This sample has fewer than 500,000 clones; approximately 15% occur once, and the top ten carry roughly 0.04%. Specimen: naive CD4+ T cells from blood. These receptors were obtained from a man in his thirties or forties in good health.

V gene TRBV5-1 combines with J gene TRBJ2-5, with 10 positions matching TRBD2. V was clipped by 0 bases and J by 4 bases; unmatched bases: 3. This CDR3 region has 15 residues. CDR1 is SGHRS, CDR2 YFSETQ, per germline. CDR3 sequence: CASSLASGRAETQYF. Written as DNA, the CDR3 is TGCGCCAGCAGCTTGGCCAGCGGGAGGGCAGAGACCCAGTACTTC.

This clone was picked up one time. CDR3 in DNA: TGTGCCAGCAGTTACCCTACAGGGGCTGGGGCCAACGTCCTGACTTTC. Translating gives CASSYPTGAGANVLTF. This chain uses TRBV6-6 with TRBJ2-6; TRBD1 agrees at 7 bases. The germline gives CDR1 MNHNY, CDR2 SVGAGI (reference sequence). V shed 2 bases, J shed 2 bases, and the junction held 3 bases outside the gene matches. CDR3 size: 16 residues.

The chain links TRBV9 to TRBJ2-3, with D possibly matching TRBD1 (6 bases). Germline V lookup: CDR1 SGDLS, CDR2 YYNGEE. Trimming cost V 0 bases and J 0 bases, with 8 bases left between them. The CDR3 totals 15 residues. The CDR3 loop is CASSVARGSTDTQYF. CDR3 in DNA: TGTGCCAGCAGCGTAGCCAGGGGTAGCACAGATACGCAGTATTTT.

Regarding this clone: Other nucleotide sequences from this sample produce the same CDR3. The chain links TRBV19 to TRBJ2-2; D is possibly TRBD2 (5 bases). This CDR3 is built from 13 residues. CDR1 and CDR2 from the germline V gene are LNHDA and SQIVND (reference sequence). V lost 3 bases to trimming and J lost 4 bases, with 6 bases between them. CDR3 nucleotides: TGTGCCAGTAGTATCGGAGGCACCGGGGAGCTGTTTTTT. It translates to CASSIGGTGELFF.

V gene TRBV7-2 combines with J gene TRBJ2-5; no firm D call. The CDR3 extends over 11 amino acids. Germline lookup yields CDR1 SGHTA and CDR2 FQGNSA. Trimming stripped 5 bases from V and 5 bases from J, with 6 bases between. CDR3: CASSPSETQYF. CDR3 DNA: TGTGCCAGCAGCCCCTCGGAGACCCAGTACTTC.